Below, one T cell receptor beta chain is given with its context. No antigen is known for it. The data originate from a study of long-term antiretroviral therapy in people with HIV. The ends were cut back, 7 bases at V and 4 bases at J, with 13 bases in the middle. Germline V gene data show CDR1 as MNHEY and CDR2 as SVGAGI. The CDR3 consists of 13 residues. Runs used v3.0 of the immunoSEQ assay and were done at survey level. Sequencing aimed to cover about 40,000-50,000 T-cell genomes per sample. Some clones are missing from TCRdb's copy, which holds only in-frame ones; the method was immunoSEQ multiplex PCR. Of tens of thousands of clones listed, roughly 85% were seen once; the top ten hold more than 7%. Whole-study results and caveats: The repertoire was dominated at all time points by clones expanded before ART.

The rearrangement uses TRBV6-5 and TRBJ2-5; D perhaps matches TRBD1 (6 bases). The receptor's source is a man in his forties or fifties with HIV. The source was unsorted PBMCs, collected at the start of antiretroviral therapy. CDR3 coding DNA: TGTGCCAGCAATCAGGGGATCGGAGAGACCCAGTACTTC. This sequence encodes CASNQGIGETQYF.